This TCR beta chain comes out of a study of cytomegalovirus exposure and HLA in healthy donors. It was with 60 Vbeta and 13 Jbeta primers that the PCR ran. Profiled with immunoSEQ multiplex PCR; TCRdb holds only in-frame clones, not every one. Seen here are approximately 76,000 clones, 79% observed once, and the top ten hold around 2.5%. The germline V and J ends were trimmed by 0 bases and 1 base, with 3 bases remaining between them. The CDR3 is made up of 13 amino acids. Looked up from germline, CDR1 is SGHTA and CDR2 is FQGTGA. The V and J genes are TRBV7-3 and TRBJ1-1; D gene ambiguous. The source of this sequence is a man in his thirties or forties in good health and CMV-seronegative. Sequencing input: PBMCs. CDR3 residues: CASSLTKNTEAFF. Written as DNA, the CDR3 is TGTGCCAGCAGCTTAACTAAGAACACTGAAGCTTTCTTT.